Listed below are T cell receptor beta chains from one sample, sequenced in a study of PD-1 blockade in classical Hodgkin lymphoma. The table came from immunoSEQ multiplex PCR; TCRdb's copy has only in-frame clones and leaves some out. The sample lists fewer than 55,000 clones; 78% were seen once. The specimen comprised peripheral blood mononuclear cells (PBMCs), sampled before the fourth cycle of nivolumab. These receptors originate from a human donor with classical Hodgkin lymphoma. CDR3s include the opening cysteine and the closing phenylalanine or tryptophan.

>TRBJ2-1|TRBV7-3
CASSLTGEYNEQFF
>TRBJ1-1|TRBV5-1
CASSLGMNGVNTEAFF
>TRBJ1-4|TRBV19
CASSPGTVASEKLFF
>TRBJ1-1|TRBV5-1
CASSLGLGNTEAFF
>TRBJ2-3|TRBV7-2
CASSSGPDTQYF
>TRBJ2-2|TRBV18
CASSTGTRTTGELFF
>TRBJ2-5|TRBV6-1
CASSEAFGRGQETQYF
>TRBJ2-7|TRBV7-9
CASSAPGTPYEQYF
>TRBJ2-1|TRBV29-1
CSVDPTGDNNEQFF
>TRBJ2-7|TRBV6-1
CASILPLSYEQYF
>TRBJ1-5|TRBV2
CASTLGANNQPQHF
>TRBJ2-1|TRBV6-5
CASSYGWGLGQFF
>TRBJ1-5|TRBV7-2
CASRSGDQPQHF
>TRBJ2-2|TRBV6-1
CATALLQPTGELFF
>TRBJ2-5|TRBV4-3
CASSQGPSEETQYF
>TRBJ2-7|TRBV6-1
CASSSPGQGSYEQYF
>TRBJ1-1|TRBV7-8
CASSLWELSAEAFF
>TRBJ2-3|TRBV19
CASSRSANRVGTDTQYF
>TRBJ1-5|TRBV6-5
CASSQTGDQPQHF
>TRBJ1-1|TRBV11-3
CASSLGAVNTEAFF
>TRBJ2-7|TRBV12-5
CASGLLNEQYF
>TRBJ1-1|TRBV28
CASKAHPLNTEAFF
>TRBJ1-3|TRBV7-8
CASSSGQGNTIYF
>TRBJ2-3|TRBV5-1
CASSRVAQDADTQYF
>TRBJ2-1|TRBV4-2
CASSQSAPLAGGPRITYNEQFF
>TRBJ2-5|TRBV7-2
CASSLSGGASGETQYF
>TRBJ2-5|TRBV5-1
CASRISGQETQYF
>TRBJ1-3|TRBV6-6
CASSYSGTAGNTIYF
>TRBJ2-3|TRBV21-1
CASSKAESSDTQYF
>TRBJ1-1|TRBV7-8
CASFSVGRDTEAFF
>TRBJ1-1|TRBV15
CATSSPGNTEAFF
>TRBJ2-7|TRBV6-6
CASGQTGSSYEQYF
>TRBJ2-2|TRBV10-3
CAISEVGYGELFF
>TRBJ2-7|TRBV4-1
CASSQTSGTDYEQYF
>TRBJ1-2|TRBV6-5
CASSYSGVGDYGYTF
>TRBJ1-6|TRBV5-1
CASWGEDNSPLHF
>TRBJ1-6|TRBV9
CASSVGGINNSPLHF
>TRBJ2-3|TRBV7-9
CASSLAFGADTQYF
>TRBJ2-7|TRBV11-2
CASRDRVSYEQYF
>TRBJ1-5|TRBV6-1
CASSDWWGMDQPQHF
>TRBJ2-2|TRBV7-2
CASSLVSNFAGELFF
>TRBJ1-2|TRBV18
CASSPNPVKPGYTF
>TRBJ2-7|TRBV11-2
CASSLLDSRVEQYF
>TRBJ2-1|TRBV5-6
CASSSQDNEQFF
>.|TRBV7-9
CASSPGQSYEQYF
>TRBJ1-1|TRBV27
CASSLSTGMNTEAFF
>TRBJ2-1|TRBV18
CASSFGGGQTGYNEQFF
>TRBJ1-4|TRBV7-2
CASSRYIATNEKLFF
>TRBJ2-7|TRBV19
CASSIARGSYEQYF
>TRBJ2-1|TRBV2
CASQGTGGWDEQFF
>TRBJ1-1|TRBV10-3
CAISGLGGGEAFF
>TRBJ1-2|TRBV6-5
CAIKGTGAYGYTF
>TRBJ1-6|TRBV4-2
CASSQDWGQSDSPLHF
>TRBJ2-7|TRBV5-1
CASRGQGADYEQYF
>TRBJ2-7|TRBV7-2
CASSVQGGGYEQYF